One sample yielded the 17 T cell receptor beta chains listed below, sequenced in a study of blood T cells in healthy people across ages (dated by TCRdb to 2014 to 2015). Library generation was performed with 5' RACE. Instrument used: Illumina HiSeq 2500. The second PCR ran for roughly 7 to 12 cycles and used a J-beta primer mix along with a sample-barcoded 5' primer. TCRdb applied fastp at Q25 and MiXCR to the public reads, then kept only in-frame beta chains. One record per CDR3 amino acid sequence lists the most common genes and DNA. Recorded for this sample are around 990,000 distinct CDR3 sequences; approximately 25% of them occurred a single time. The leading ten clones occupy 0.65% to 0.95% of the sample. These same data were also listed under a study on T cells of mothers and their children.

Sequencing was carried out using blood. The receptors shown here come from a girl aged 2 to 10 in good health.

The chain combines TRBV6-1 with TRBJ1-1; 11 nucleotides match TRBD1. Germline lookup yields CDR1 MNHNS and CDR2 SASEGT. V lost 6 bases and J lost 5; bases outside the gene matches: 11. CDR3 length: 16 amino acids. This CDR3 is CASRPIPGTGGTEAFF. The CDR3 DNA sequence: TGTGCCAGCAGGCCAATACCCGGGACAGGGGGGACTGAAGCTTTCTTT.

This clonotype was seen many times. The chain carries TRBV29-1 and TRBJ2-5; D uncertain. The V end was cut by 0 bases, the J end by 4 bases, with 6 bases between. The CDR3 runs to 12 residues. Germline V gives CDR1 SQVTM, CDR2 ANQGSEA. The CDR3 DNA sequence: TGCAGCGTTGAAGACCTAGGAGAGACCCAGTACTTC. Translation: CSVEDLGETQYF.

This clonotype appeared a few times. The J gene is TRBJ2-5, the V gene TRBV29-1, with D perhaps matching TRBD2 (7 bases). The germline V gene has CDR1 SQVTM and CDR2 ANQGSEA. With 7 bases removed from V and 7 bases from J, the gap between germline ends came to 16 bases. This CDR3 comprises 12 residues. CDR3 in amino acids: CSAQKGEGTQYF. CDR3 nucleotide sequence: TGCAGCGCCCAGAAGGGGGAGGGGACCCAGTACTTC.

This clonotype was seen a handful of times. J is TRBJ1-4 and V is TRBV4-1; D gene ambiguous. The CDR3 is 13 amino acids. V was pared by 1 base and J by 12 bases, with 12 bases between. Looked up from germline, CDR1 is MGHRA and CDR2 is YSYEKL. Here the CDR3 reads CASSQVRDIELFF. CDR3 nucleotides: TGCGCCAGCAGCCAAGTTCGTGACATCGAACTGTTTTTT.

The chain recombines TRBV2 with TRBJ2-1; D ambiguous. The V gene's germline CDR1 is SNHLY and CDR2 FYNNEI. This CDR3 contains 15 residues. Deletions cut 4 bases from V and 6 bases from J, with 16 bases between. The CDR3 protein is CASSAEGVSSNEQFF. The CDR3 DNA sequence: TGTGCCAGCAGTGCCGAAGGAGTCTCTTCCAATGAGCAGTTCTTC.

The table lists this clonotype with a few counts. This chain joins TRBV12-5 and TRBJ1-4; tentative D call: TRBD1 (5 bases). This CDR3 is 16 amino acids long. V lost 7 bases to trimming and J lost 6 bases, with 21 bases between them. Looked up from germline, CDR1 is LGHNT and CDR2 is FRNRAP. CDR3 nucleotides: TGTGCTAGTGCCCCCAGGAGGGGCTGGGAAGATGAAAAACTGTTTTTT. Its translation: CASAPRRGWEDEKLFF.

This clonotype showed up just a few times. The chain joins TRBV29-1 to TRBJ2-7; possible D gene TRBD2, 5 bases. This CDR3 has 13 amino acids. With 4 bases removed from V and 4 bases from J, the gap between germline ends came to 14 bases. Germline V CDR1 and CDR2: SQVTM, ANQGSEA. CDR3 sequence (DNA): TGCAGCGTTGTAGAGGGAACGAATTACGAGCAGTACTTC. Protein: CSVVEGTNYEQYF.

The chain links TRBV24-1 to TRBJ2-3, with D perhaps given as TRBD1 or TRBD2 (5 bases each). The CDR3 is 14 residues long. Germline values: CDR1 KGHDR, CDR2 SFDVKD. Trimming removed 4 bases at V and 4 bases at J, with 11 bases between. The CDR3 bases are TGTGCCACCAGTGACCAGCAGGGACCAGATACGCAGTATTTT. This codes for CATSDQQGPDTQYF.

This clonotype has a handful of counts. The genes are TRBV12-3 or TRBV12-4 and TRBJ1-3; D not certain. This CDR3 has 12 amino acids. V was pared by 6 bases and J by 1 base, with 4 bases between. CDR3 residues: CASRLSGNTIYF. The CDR3 DNA sequence: TGTGCCAGCAGGTTGTCTGGAAACACCATATATTTT.

This clonotype has just a few counts. The chain is built from TRBV7-2 and TRBJ2-5; D not certain. The ends were cut back, 4 bases at V and 2 bases at J, with 23 bases in the middle. The CDR3 has 18 amino acids. Germline V gene data show CDR1 as SGHTA and CDR2 as FQGNSA. CDR3 sequence (DNA): TGTGCCAGCAGCTCACCGCTCGATACAAGACCCCTACAAGAGACCCAGTACTTC. The encoded protein is CASSSPLDTRPLQETQYF.

Regarding this clonotype: Compared with germline, one end of the junction differs, possibly owing to a read error. The chain links TRBV5-1 to TRBJ1-1, with 10 bases identical to TRBD1. Germline V CDR1 and CDR2: SGHRS, YFSETQ. The CDR3 totals 15 residues. CDR3 sequence (DNA): TGCGCCAGCAGCCACCGGGACAGGGGTCACACTGAAGCTTCCTTT. Translating it yields CASSHRDRGHTEASF.

The sample holds many counts of this clonotype. As DNA, the CDR3 is TGTGCCAGCAGCCAAGATAGGGTCAGCTACGAGCAGTACTTC. This gives the protein CASSQDRVSYEQYF. This chain uses TRBV3-1 with TRBJ2-7; D call uncertain. This CDR3 has 14 residues. Germline CDR1 and CDR2: LGHDT and YNNKEL (reference sequence). Deletions cut 0 bases from V and 3 bases from J, with 9 bases between.

This clonotype was seen a handful of times. The chain employs TRBV28 and TRBJ2-1; D is unclear. This CDR3 comprises 15 residues. CDR1 and CDR2 (germline): MDHEN, SYDVKM. Trimming took off 5 bases at V and 7 bases at J, with 18 bases between the two ends. The CDR3 DNA reads as TGTGCCAGCAGTCGAGTCCCGACGGCCTTAAATGAGCAGTTCTTC. Translating it yields CASSRVPTALNEQFF. Using reference TRBV28 and TRBJ2-1 for the parts outside the CDR3, the full variable domain is DVKVTQSSRYLVKRTGEKVFLECVQDMDHENMFWYRQDPGLGLRLIYFSYDVKMKEKGDIPEGYSVSREKKERFSLILESASTNQTSMYLCASSRVPTALNEQFFGPGTRLTVL.

In DNA, the CDR3 is TGTGCCAGCAGCATCTGGACAGACTCCTACAATGAGCAGTTCTTC. Translation gives CASSIWTDSYNEQFF. The genes are TRBV7-2 and TRBJ2-1; a weak D match, TRBD1 (6 bases). The CDR3 is 15 amino acids. Trimming pared 5 bases from V and 0 bases from J, leaving 11 bases between. CDR1 and CDR2 (germline): SGHTA, FQGNSA.

The chain links TRBV29-1 to TRBJ2-1; 7 bases align to TRBD1. CDR3 size: 16 residues. Germline CDR1 SQVTM, CDR2 ANQGSEA. Unmatched junction bases numbered 10, after V lost 0 bases and J lost 5 bases. The CDR3 sequence is CSVEDLQGTEDNEQFF. CDR3 DNA sequence: TGCAGCGTTGAAGATCTTCAGGGGACAGAGGACAATGAGCAGTTCTTC.

This clonotype has only a few counts. At one end, the junction sequence differs from germline, possibly due to a read error. The V call is TRBV6-2 or TRBV6-3, the J call TRBJ1-1, with D uncertain. CDR1 and CDR2 from the germline V gene are MNHEY and SVGEGT. The CDR3 loop spans 13 amino acids. The chain's CDR3 is CTSSRPANTEAFF. The DNA of the CDR3 is TGTACCAGCAGTCGCCCGGCAAACACTGAAGCTTTCTTT.

The rearrangement uses TRBV27 and TRBJ1-2; 8 positions agree with TRBD1. This CDR3 has 14 residues. Germline trimming cut 5 bases from V and 6 bases from J; bases unmatched to any gene: 8. Germline V gene lookup returns CDR1 MNHEY and CDR2 SMNVEV (reference sequence). This CDR3 is CASSPRTGKDGYTF. DNA for the CDR3: TGTGCCAGCAGTCCCCGGACAGGGAAAGATGGCTACACCTTC.